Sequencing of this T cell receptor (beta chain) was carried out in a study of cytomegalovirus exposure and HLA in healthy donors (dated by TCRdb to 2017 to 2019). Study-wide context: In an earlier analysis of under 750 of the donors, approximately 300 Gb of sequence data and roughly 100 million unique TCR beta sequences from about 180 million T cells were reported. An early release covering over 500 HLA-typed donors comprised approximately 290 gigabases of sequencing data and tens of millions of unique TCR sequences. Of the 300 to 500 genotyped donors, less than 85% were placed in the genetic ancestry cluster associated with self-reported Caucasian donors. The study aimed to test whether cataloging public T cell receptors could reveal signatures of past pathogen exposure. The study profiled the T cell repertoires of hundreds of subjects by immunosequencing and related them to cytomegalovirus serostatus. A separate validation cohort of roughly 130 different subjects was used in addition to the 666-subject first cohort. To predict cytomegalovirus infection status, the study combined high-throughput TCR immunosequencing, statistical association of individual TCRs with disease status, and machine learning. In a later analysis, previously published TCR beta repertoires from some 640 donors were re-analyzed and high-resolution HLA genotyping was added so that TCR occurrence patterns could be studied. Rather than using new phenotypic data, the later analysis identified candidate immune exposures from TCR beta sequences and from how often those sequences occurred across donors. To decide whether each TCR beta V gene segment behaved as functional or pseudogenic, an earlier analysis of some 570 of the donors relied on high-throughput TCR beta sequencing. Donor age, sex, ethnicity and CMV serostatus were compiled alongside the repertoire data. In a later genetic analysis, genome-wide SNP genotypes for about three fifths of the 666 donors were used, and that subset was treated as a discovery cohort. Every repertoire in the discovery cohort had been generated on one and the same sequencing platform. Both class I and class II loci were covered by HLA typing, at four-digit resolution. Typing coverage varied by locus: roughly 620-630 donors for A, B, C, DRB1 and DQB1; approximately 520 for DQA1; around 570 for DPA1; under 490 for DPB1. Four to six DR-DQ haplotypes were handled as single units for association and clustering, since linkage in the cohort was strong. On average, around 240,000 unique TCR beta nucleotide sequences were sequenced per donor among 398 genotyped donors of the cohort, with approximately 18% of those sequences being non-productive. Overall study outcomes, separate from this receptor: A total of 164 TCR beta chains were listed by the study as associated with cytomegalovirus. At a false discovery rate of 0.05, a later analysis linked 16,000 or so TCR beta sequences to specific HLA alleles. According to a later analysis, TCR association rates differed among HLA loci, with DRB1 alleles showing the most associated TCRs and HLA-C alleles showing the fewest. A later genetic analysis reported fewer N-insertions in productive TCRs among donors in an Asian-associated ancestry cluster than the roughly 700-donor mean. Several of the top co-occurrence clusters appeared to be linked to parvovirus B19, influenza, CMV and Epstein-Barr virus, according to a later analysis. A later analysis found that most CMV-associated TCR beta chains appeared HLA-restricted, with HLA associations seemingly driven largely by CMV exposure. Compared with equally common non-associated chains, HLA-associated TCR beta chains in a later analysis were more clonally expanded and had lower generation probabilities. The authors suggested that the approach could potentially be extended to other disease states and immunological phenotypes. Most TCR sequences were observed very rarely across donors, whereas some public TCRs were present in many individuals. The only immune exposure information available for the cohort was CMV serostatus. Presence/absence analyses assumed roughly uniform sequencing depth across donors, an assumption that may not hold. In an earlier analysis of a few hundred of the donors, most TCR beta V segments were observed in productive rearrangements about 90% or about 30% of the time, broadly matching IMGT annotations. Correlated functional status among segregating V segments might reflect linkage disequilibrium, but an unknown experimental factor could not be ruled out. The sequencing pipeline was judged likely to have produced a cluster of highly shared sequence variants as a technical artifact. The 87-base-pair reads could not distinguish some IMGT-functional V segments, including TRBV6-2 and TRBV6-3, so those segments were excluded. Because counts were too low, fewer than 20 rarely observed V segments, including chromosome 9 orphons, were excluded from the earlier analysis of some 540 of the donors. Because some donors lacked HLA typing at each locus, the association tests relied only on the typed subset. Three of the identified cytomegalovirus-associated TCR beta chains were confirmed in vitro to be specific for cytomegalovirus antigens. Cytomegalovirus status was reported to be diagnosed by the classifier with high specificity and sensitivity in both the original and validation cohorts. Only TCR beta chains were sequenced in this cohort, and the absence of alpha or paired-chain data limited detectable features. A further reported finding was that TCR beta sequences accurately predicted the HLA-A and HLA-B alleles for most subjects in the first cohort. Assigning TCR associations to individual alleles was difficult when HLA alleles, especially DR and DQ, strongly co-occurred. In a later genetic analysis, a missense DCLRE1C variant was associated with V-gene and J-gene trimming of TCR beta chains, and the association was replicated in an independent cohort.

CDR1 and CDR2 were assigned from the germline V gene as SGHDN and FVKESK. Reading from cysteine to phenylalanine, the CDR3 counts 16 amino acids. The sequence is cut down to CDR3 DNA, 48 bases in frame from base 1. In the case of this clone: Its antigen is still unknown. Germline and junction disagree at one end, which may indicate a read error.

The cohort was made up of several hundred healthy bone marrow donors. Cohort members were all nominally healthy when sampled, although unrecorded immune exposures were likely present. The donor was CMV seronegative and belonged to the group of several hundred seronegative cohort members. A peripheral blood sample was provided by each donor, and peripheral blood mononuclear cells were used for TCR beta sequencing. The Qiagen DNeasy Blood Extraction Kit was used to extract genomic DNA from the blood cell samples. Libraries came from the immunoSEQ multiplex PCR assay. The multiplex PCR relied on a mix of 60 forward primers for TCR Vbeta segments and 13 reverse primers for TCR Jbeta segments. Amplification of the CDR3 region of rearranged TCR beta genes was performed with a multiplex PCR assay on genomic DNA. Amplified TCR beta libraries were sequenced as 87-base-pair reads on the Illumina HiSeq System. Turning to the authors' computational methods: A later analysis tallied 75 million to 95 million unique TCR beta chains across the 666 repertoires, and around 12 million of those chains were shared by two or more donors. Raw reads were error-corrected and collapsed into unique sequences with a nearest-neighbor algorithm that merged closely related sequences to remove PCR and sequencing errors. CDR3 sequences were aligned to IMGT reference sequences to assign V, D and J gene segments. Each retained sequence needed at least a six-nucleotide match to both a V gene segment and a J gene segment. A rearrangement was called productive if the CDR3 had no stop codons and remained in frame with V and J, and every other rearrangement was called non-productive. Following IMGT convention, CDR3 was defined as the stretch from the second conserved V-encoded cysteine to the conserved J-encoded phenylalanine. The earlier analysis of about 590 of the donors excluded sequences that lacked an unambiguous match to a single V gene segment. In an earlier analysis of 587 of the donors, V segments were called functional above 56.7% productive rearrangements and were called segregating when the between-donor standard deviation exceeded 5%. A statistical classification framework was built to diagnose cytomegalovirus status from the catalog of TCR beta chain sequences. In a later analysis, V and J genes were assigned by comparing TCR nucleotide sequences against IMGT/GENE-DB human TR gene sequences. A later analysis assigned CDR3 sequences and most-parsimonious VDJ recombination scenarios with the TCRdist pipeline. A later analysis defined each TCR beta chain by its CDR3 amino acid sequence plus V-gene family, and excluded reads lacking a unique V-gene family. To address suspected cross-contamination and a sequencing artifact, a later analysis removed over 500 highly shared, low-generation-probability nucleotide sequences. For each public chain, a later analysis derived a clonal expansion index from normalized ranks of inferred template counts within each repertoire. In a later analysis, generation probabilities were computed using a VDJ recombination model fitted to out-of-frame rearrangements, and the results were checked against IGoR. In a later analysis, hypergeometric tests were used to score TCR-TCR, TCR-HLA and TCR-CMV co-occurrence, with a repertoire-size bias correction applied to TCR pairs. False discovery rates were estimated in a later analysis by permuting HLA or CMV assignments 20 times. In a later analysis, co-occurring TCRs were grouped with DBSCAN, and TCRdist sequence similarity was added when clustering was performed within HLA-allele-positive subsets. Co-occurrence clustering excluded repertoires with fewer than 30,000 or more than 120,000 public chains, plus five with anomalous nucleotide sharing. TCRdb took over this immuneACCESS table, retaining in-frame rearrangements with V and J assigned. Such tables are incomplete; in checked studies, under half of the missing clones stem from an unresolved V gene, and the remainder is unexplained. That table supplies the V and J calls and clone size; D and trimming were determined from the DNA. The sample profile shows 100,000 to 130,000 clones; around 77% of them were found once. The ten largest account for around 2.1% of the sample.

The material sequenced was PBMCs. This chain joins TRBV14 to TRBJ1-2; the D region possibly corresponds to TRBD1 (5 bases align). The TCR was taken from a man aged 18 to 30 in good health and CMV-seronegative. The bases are TGTGCCAGCAGCCACCTGGGGGGTGGCGCGTTGGGAGGCTACCCCTTC. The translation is CASSHLGGGALGGYPF.